This entry describes one T cell receptor (beta chain). Its antigen is not identified. The source of the sample is a study of response to subunit inactivated influenza vaccine. Broader study findings: The authors suggested that few new T cells are recruited per seasonal influenza vaccination.

The CDR3 has 11 amino acids. The germline V gene has CDR1 SGHVS and CDR2 FQNEAQ. Trimming removed 11 bases at V and 2 bases at J, with 9 bases between. Each CDR3 protein is one row after TCRdb ran MiXCR on the RT-PCR reads. Among roughly 570,000 distinct CDR3 sequences listed, around 15% were seen once. The TCR comes from a man between 45 and 60 years old who received an inactivated influenza vaccine. The rearrangement uses TRBV7-8 and TRBJ2-5, with D perhaps matching TRBD2 (6 bases). The source was PBMCs from blood, collected 11 to 12 days after vaccination. The CDR3 nucleotides read TGTGCCGGGACTGATCAAGAGACCCAGTACTTC. Translated, it gives CAGTDQETQYF.